The source of this T cell receptor beta chain is a study of beta chain features in type 1 diabetes (dated by TCRdb to 2016 to 2019). Study-wide context: Patients and healthy donors did not differ in mean age, gender distribution, total cell number or subset yield. A total of approximately 100 million sorted cells were examined across all samples, and the number of cells per subset was strongly correlated with RNA yield. In the study, recently diagnosed type 1 diabetes patients and matched healthy donors were compared on the TCRB repertoires of their sorted circulating CD4+ T cell subsets. Whereas all 30 or so donors provided naive and central memory subsets, regulatory and stem cell-like memory subsets were isolated from just 8 patients and about 8 healthy donors. Findings and caveats that apply to the study as a whole: Fewer insertions and more nucleotide deletions at VDJ recombination sites were observed in patients with type 1 diabetes, implying thymic rearrangement abnormalities. PCR might favor shorter templates, but patient and control samples were amplified and corrected together, so any skew would affect both groups equally. Because the HLA sub-analyses included only small numbers of individuals, any influence of HLA type on TCRB rearrangement was left unresolved. Because cDNA was sequenced instead of genomic DNA, activated cells with high expression could be over-represented, although the groups did not differ in activation or CD3 levels. Naive, central memory and regulatory TCRB repertoires appeared more similar among patients than among healthy donors. A moderate but significant shortening of TCRB CDR3 length was observed in type 1 diabetes patients in all four CD4+ subsets.

In the case of this clone: The target of this receptor is not known. The input lacks base qualities; no much larger clone sits a single base away.

The entire amount of isolated RNA was reverse transcribed using the High Capacity cDNA Reverse Transcription Kit, so the sequenced TCRB transcripts were expressed ones. Naive, central memory and regulatory T cell samples underwent deep immunoSEQ sequencing, averaging about 3.3 million total reads per sample. Sorted cells were lysed in RLT buffer and RNA was extracted with DNase-treated RNeasy Micro or Mini kits, depending on cell number. To prevent cross-contamination, every cell subset was processed on its own, while patient and healthy donor samples were processed together. The immunoSEQ multiplex PCR was used to amplify TCRB sequences from cDNA, yielding 87-bp fragments that span the CDR3 region. Sequencing of the amplicons was performed on the Illumina HiSeq platform. For the original study's pipeline: Synthetic template baselines were used to correct PCR bias computationally, reads within Hamming distance 2 were collapsed, and singletons that could not be merged were discarded. Reads were aligned against IMGT so that V, D and J genes, CDR3 length and insertions or deletions at six rearrangement sites could be assigned. Within each subset, clonotype counts were normalized to sorted cell number, after which true diversity and Gini coefficients were computed with the tcR R package. The overlap coefficient, calculated on TCRB nucleotide sequences, was used to measure repertoire sharing. Entries here come from immuneACCESS through TCRdb and include only in-frame sequences with V and J called. Some clones fail to appear in such tables; in the studies checked, an unresolved V gene covers under half of the shortfall, and the cause of the remainder is unknown. Clone size and the V and J calls come from that table; the DNA yielded D and trimming. This sample gives 300,000 to 350,000 clones in total; roughly 8% of them show up just once. The ten top clones hold less than 0.45% of the sample.

V is cut by 4 bases and J by 3 bases, and the space between the germline ends is 23 bases. Including cysteine and phenylalanine, the CDR3 has 18 amino acids. Only the CDR3 portion is preserved as DNA: 54 bases, with reading frame beginning at the first base. CDR1 SGHDN and CDR2 FVKESK were looked up in the germline V gene. Each donor gave one peripheral blood draw, averaging about 100 mL, which was collected into heparinised tubes. A BD FACSAria II was used to sort naive, central memory, regulatory and stem cell-like memory CD4+ T cells with a panel that included CD45RO, CCR7, CD25, CD127, CD95 and CD27. Purity was above 98% for every sorted population. Right away, PBMCs were isolated by Lymphoprep density gradient centrifugation and were stained directly, with no culture step. To minimize batch effects, samples were stained and sorted in pairs, one healthy donor with one patient per experiment.

Input material: central memory CD4+ T cells from blood. The origin of this receptor is a young woman in good health. The chain is encoded by TRBV14 joined to TRBJ2-3; the D gene is perhaps TRBD2, on 6 matching bases. The DNA sequence follows: TGTGCCAGCAGCCTCCTCCCCTCGTCTGGGCGGGGAACAGATACGCAGTATTTT. The encoded protein is CASSLLPSSGRGTDTQYF.